This TCR beta chain stems from a study of cytomegalovirus exposure and HLA in healthy donors. Points on this clone: The antigen remains undetermined.

V dropped 4 bases and J dropped 5; count of bases not matched to a gene: 5. The CDR3 spans 14 residues. The study's findings and limits: Apparent HLA restriction characterized most CMV-associated TCR beta chains in a later analysis. The authors considered a cluster of highly shared sequence variants likely to be a sequencing artifact. A later analysis revealed that TCR association rates differed between HLA loci, peaking at DRB1 and bottoming out at HLA-C.

Primers: 60 Vbeta forward and 13 Jbeta reverse. TCRdb's copy holds only in-frame clones and misses some; the assay was immunoSEQ multiplex PCR. The table records over 200,000 clones, 70% of them present only once. The clonotype was recovered from a man in his forties in good health and CMV-seropositive. The chain employs TRBV23-1 and TRBJ1-2, with 9 bases identical to TRBD1. TRBV23-1 belongs to the ORF category, with a function that is uncertain. The source material was PBMCs. CDR3 sequence (DNA): TGCGCCAGCAGTCCTAAAGGGACAGGGTATGGCTACACCTTC. Amino acids: CASSPKGTGYGYTF.